A single sample is the source of the 10 T cell receptor beta chains below, sequenced in a study of T-cell memory formation after mild COVID-19. TCRdb called the 5' RACE reads again in MiXCR, with one record for every CDR3 protein. Altogether some 350,000 distinct CDR3 sequences are present, around 15% being singletons, with the ten largest covering approximately 20%. Material for sequencing was PBMCs or a T cell subset sorted from them (not recorded which). The receptors come from a man younger than 35 who had mild COVID-19 (a few samples of this study predate the infection). Cell type and time point are not known.

This clonotype was seen a handful of times. V gene TRBV20-1 combines with J gene TRBJ2-7; TRBD1 might be the D (6 bases). The CDR3 runs to 13 residues. Deletions cut 1 base from V and 2 bases from J, with 9 bases between. Germline CDR1 and CDR2: DFQATT and SNEGSKA (reference sequence). CDR3 sequence (DNA): TGCAGTGCTAGAGGGACAGCCACCTACGAGCAGTACGTC. Its translation: CSARGTATYEQYV.

This clonotype was detected only a few times. V gene TRBV4-3 combines with J gene TRBJ2-6; TRBD2 is a possible D gene (6 bases). Germline V gene lookup returns CDR1 LGHNA and CDR2 YSLEER. The CDR3 contains 17 residues. V was clipped by 5 bases and J by 0 bases, with 14 bases between them. The DNA of the CDR3 is TGCGCCAGCAGCTCTCGATGGGGACTCTCTGGGGCCAACGTCCTGACTTTC. Translating it yields CASSSRWGLSGANVLTF.

This clonotype turned up a few times. The chain combines TRBV30 with TRBJ2-1; 9 bases fit TRBD2. CDR1 is GTSNPN, CDR2 SVGIG, per germline (reference sequence). Unmatched junction bases numbered 7, after V lost 0 bases and J lost 4 bases. The CDR3 is 16 residues long. The CDR3 DNA follows: TGTGCCTGGAGTGTAATCTCTAGCGGGGCATACAATGAGCAGTTCTTC. Translation: CAWSVISSGAYNEQFF.

V and J are TRBV5-4 and TRBJ2-5, with TRBD2 matching over 10 bases. Per the germline V gene, CDR1 is SGHNT and CDR2 is YYREEE (reference sequence). Trimming removed 5 bases from V and 6 bases from J; junction bases left unmatched: 10. The CDR3 runs to 15 residues. The chain's CDR3 is CASSSTTSGLQTQYF. The CDR3 DNA is TGTGCCAGCAGTTCTACGACTAGCGGGTTACAGACCCAGTACTTC.

This clonotype has only a few counts. CDR3 in DNA: TGCAGCGTTTCGAAGACTAGCAGTAATGAGCAGTTCTTC. It encodes CSVSKTSSNEQFF. This sequence joins TRBV29-1 and TRBJ2-1; 7 nucleotides align to TRBD2. Germline CDR1 and CDR2: SQVTM and ANQGSEA. After removal of 5 bases from V and 7 bases from J, the junction contained 8 bases not matched to a gene. CDR3 length: 13 amino acids.

Written as DNA, the CDR3 is TGTGCCAGCAGCTTAGCGCTGTTAGGAAGGGCCCAGTACTTC. Translation gives CASSLALLGRAQYF. The chain combines TRBV7-2 with TRBJ2-5, with D uncertain. Trimming pared 0 bases from V and 9 bases from J, leaving 14 bases between. The CDR3 runs to 14 residues. Germline CDR1 and CDR2: SGHTA and FQGNSA.

This chain joins TRBV29-1 and TRBJ1-4; TRBD1 might be the D (6 bases). Germline CDR1 and CDR2: SQVTM and ANQGSEA. The length of the CDR3 is 14 residues. V was shortened by 7 bases and J by 2 bases, with 14 bases between the two germline ends. This chain's CDR3 is CSGTLQGTNEKLFF. CDR3 DNA: TGCAGCGGTACCCTGCAGGGGACTAATGAAAAACTGTTTTTT.

The CDR3 is CASRARITESYNEQFF. CDR3 DNA: TGTGCCAGCAGGGCCCGGATTACCGAGTCCTACAATGAGCAGTTCTTC. The chain couples TRBV21-1 to TRBJ2-1; TRBD1, as called in the table, went unchecked against the DNA. TRBV21-1 is assigned pseudogene status. The CDR3 totals 16 residues.

This clonotype was seen a few times. J is TRBJ2-5 and V is TRBV6-5; D call uncertain. V was cut by 11 bases and J by 1 base, with 11 bases left in between. CDR1 MNHEY and CDR2 SVGAGI come from the germline V gene. The CDR3 has 12 amino acids. The CDR3 DNA reads TGTGCCTCGGCGCAGTTCCAAGAGACCCAGTACTTC. Translating gives CASAQFQETQYF.

The rearrangement uses TRBV10-3 and TRBJ1-5; 7 positions agree with TRBD1. The V gene's germline CDR1 is ENHRY and CDR2 SYGVKD. This CDR3 comprises 13 residues. The V segment lost 8 bases and the J segment 5 bases; nucleotides outside the gene matches: 6. CDR3 amino acids: CAIGQERDQPQHF. The CDR3 region has the DNA TGTGCCATCGGACAGGAACGGGATCAGCCCCAGCATTTT.